The clone carrying this T cell receptor beta chain was counted a single time. The source of the sample is a study of radiation and T cells in renal cell carcinoma. CDR1 is SGHDN and CDR2 is FVKESK in the germline V gene. The CDR3 has 12 amino acids. Trimming cost V 1 base and J 7 bases, with 7 bases left between them. Time point meaning: blood 4 weeks post-SBRT, at nephrectomy. The sample's treatment: 15 Gy SBRT to primary tumor, nephrectomy 4 weeks later. Nephrectomy followed 15 Gy stereotactic body radiation by 4 weeks. Radiation-treated patients gave blood at baseline, week 2 and week 4. Some clones are missing from TCRdb's copy, which holds only in-frame ones; the method was immunoSEQ multiplex PCR. Of 150,000 to 200,000 clones in the sample, about 87% are singletons; the top ten hold 10% to 12%.

The material was blood, obtained from a patient whose treatment included radiotherapy and nephrectomy. The clonotype originates from a woman in her 50s with renal cell carcinoma. The rearrangement uses TRBV14 and TRBJ2-5; no clear D. DNA of the CDR3: TGTGCCAGCAGCCAAGTGAGCGCGACCCAGTACTTC. Protein sequence: CASSQVSATQYF. Supplemented by reference TRBV14 and TRBJ2-5, the full variable domain reads EAGVTQFPSHSVIEKGQTVTLRCDPISGHDNLYWYRRVMGKEIKFLLHFVKESKQDESGMPNNRFLAERTGGTYSTLKVQPAELEDSGVYFCASSQVSATQYFGPGTRLLVL.